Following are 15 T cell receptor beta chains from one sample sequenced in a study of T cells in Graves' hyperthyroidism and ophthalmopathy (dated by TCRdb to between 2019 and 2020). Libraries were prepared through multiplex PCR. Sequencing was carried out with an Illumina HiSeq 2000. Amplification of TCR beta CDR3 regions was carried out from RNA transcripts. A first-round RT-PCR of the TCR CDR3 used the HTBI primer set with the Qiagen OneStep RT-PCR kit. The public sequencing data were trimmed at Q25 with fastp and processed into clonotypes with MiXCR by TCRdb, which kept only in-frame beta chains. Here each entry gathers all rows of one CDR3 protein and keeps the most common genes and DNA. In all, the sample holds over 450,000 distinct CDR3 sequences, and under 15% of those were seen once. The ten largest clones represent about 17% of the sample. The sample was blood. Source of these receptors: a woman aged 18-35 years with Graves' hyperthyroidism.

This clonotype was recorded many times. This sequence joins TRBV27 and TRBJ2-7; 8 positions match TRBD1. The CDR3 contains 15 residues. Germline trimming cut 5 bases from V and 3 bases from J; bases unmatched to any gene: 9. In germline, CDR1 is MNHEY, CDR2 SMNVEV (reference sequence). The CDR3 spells CASSASGTGLYEQYF. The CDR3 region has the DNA TGTGCCAGCAGTGCCTCCGGGACAGGTCTCTACGAGCAGTACTTC.

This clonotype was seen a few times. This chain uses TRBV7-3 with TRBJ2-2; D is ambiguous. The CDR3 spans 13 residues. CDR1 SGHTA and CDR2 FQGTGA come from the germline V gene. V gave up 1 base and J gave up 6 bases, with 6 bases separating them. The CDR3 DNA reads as TGTGCCAGCAGCTTAAAAGTAGCCGGGGAGCTGTTTTTT. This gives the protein CASSLKVAGELFF.

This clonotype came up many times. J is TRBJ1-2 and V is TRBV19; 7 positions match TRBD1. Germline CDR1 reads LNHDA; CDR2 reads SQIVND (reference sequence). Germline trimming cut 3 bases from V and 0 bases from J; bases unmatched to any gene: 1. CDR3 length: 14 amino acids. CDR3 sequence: CASSMGTANYGYTF. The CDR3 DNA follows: TGTGCCAGTAGTATGGGGACAGCTAACTATGGCTACACCTTC.

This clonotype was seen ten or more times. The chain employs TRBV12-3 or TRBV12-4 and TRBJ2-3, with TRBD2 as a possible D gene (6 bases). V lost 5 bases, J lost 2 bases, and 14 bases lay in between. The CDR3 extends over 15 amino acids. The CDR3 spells CASSPRDFNTDTQYF. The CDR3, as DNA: TGTGCCAGCAGTCCCCGGGACTTCAACACAGATACGCAGTATTTT.

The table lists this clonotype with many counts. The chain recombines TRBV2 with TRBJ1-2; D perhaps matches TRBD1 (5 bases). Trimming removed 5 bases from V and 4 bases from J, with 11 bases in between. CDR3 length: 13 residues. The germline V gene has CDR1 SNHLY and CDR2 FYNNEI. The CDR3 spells CASSYDSLYGYTF. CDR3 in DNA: TGTGCCAGCAGTTACGACAGCCTCTATGGCTACACCTTC.

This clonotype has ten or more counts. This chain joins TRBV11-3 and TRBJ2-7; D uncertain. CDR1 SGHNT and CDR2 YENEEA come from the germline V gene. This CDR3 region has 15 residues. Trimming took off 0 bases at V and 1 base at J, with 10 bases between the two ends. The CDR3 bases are TGTGCCAGCAGCTTAGAAATTGGGTTGTCCTACGAGCAGTACTTC. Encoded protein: CASSLEIGLSYEQYF.

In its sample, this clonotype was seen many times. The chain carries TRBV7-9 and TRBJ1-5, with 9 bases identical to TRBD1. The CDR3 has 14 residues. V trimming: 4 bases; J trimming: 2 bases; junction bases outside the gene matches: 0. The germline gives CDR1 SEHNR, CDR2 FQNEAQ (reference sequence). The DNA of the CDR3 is TGTGCCAGCAGCTGGACAGGGGGCAATCAGCCCCAGCATTTT. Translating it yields CASSWTGGNQPQHF. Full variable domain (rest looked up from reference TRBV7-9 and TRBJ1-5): DTGVSQNPRHKITKRGQNVTFRCDPISEHNRLYWYRQTLGQGPEFLTYFQNEAQLEKSRLLSDRFSAERPKGSFSTLEIQRTEQGDSAMYLCASSWTGGNQPQHFGDGTRLSIL.

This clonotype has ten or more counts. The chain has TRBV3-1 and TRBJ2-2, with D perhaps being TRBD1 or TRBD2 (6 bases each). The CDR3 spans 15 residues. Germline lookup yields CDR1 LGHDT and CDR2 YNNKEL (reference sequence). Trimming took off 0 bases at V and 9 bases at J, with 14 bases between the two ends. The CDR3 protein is CASSQELGGIWELFF. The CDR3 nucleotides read TGTGCCAGCAGCCAAGAATTGGGGGGCATCTGGGAGCTGTTTTTT.

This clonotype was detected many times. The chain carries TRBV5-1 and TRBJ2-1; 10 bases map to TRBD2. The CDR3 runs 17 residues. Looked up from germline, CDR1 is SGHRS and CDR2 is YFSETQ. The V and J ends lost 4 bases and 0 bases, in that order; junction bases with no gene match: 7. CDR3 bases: TGCGCCAGCAGCAGCCCTAGCGGGAGACCCTCCTACAATGAGCAGTTCTTC. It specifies CASSSPSGRPSYNEQFF.

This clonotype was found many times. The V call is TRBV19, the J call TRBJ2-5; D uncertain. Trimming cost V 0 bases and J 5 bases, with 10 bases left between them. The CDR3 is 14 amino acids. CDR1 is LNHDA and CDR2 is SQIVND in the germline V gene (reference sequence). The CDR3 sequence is CASSIEVSGETQYF. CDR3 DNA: TGTGCCAGTAGTATAGAAGTGAGTGGGGAGACCCAGTACTTC.

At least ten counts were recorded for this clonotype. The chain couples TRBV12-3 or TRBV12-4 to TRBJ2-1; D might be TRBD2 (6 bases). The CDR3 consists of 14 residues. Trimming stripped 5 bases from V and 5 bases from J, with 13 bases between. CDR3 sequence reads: CASSRDWSNNEQFF. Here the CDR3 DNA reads TGTGCCAGCAGTCGGGACTGGTCTAACAATGAGCAGTTCTTC.

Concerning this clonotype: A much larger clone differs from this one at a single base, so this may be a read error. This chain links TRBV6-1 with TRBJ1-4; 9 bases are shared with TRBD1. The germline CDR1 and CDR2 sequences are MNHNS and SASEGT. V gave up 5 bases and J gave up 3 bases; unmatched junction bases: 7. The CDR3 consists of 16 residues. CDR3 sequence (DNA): TGTGCCAGCAGTCCACCAAGACAGGGGGCTAATGAAAAACTGTTTTTT. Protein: CASSPPRQGANEKLFF.

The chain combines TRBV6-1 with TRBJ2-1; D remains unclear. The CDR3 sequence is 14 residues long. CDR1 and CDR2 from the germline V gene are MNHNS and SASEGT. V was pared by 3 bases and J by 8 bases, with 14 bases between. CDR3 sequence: CASSDRYPSYEQFF. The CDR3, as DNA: TGTGCCAGCAGTGACAGGTACCCTTCGTATGAGCAGTTCTTC.

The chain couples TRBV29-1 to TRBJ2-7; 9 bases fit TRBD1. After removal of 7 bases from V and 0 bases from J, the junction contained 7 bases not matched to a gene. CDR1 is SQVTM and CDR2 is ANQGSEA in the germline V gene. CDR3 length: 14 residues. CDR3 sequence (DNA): TGCAGCGCCGCTGGGACAGGGTTCTCCTACGAGCAGTACTTC. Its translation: CSAAGTGFSYEQYF.

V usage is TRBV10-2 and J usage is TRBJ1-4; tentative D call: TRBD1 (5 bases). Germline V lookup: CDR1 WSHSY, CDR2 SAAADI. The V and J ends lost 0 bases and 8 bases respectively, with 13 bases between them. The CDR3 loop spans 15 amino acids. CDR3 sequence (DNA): TGCGCCAGCAGTGAGTCGACAGTCGGATTCGAAAAACTGTTTTTT. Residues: CASSESTVGFEKLFF.